Below, 12 T cell receptor beta chains from the same sample are listed, as sequenced in a study of radiotherapy plus CTLA-4 blockade in lung cancer. This table comes from immunoSEQ multiplex PCR, and its TCRdb copy is limited to in-frame clones, with some not included. The sample lists fewer than 40,000 clones, 75% to 85% seen once, with under 25% in the top ten. The sample consisted of peripheral blood, taken from a patient treated with radiotherapy plus ipilimumab. The source of these receptors is a human donor with non-small cell lung cancer that progressed on radiotherapy plus ipilimumab.

The rearrangement uses TRBV9 and TRBJ1-4, with TRBD1 matching 8 bases. Germline values: CDR1 SGDLS, CDR2 YYNGEE. CDR3 length equals 15 residues. The V gene end was trimmed by 4 bases and the J gene end by 7 bases; junction bases not matched to a gene: 9. CDR3 region: CASSPHQGASEKLFF. The CDR3 DNA sequence: TGTGCCAGCAGCCCTCACCAGGGGGCGTCTGAAAAACTGTTTTTT.

The chain recombines TRBV6-5 with TRBJ1-6, with unresolved D. CDR3 length: 12 amino acids. Germline V CDR1 and CDR2: MNHEY, SVGAGI. V gave up 5 bases and J gave up 8 bases, with 7 bases separating them. The CDR3, as DNA: TGTGCCAGCAGTAACGGGGATTCACCCCTCCACTTT. This sequence encodes CASSNGDSPLHF.

This chain uses TRBV7-9 with TRBJ1-2; D ambiguous. This CDR3 comprises 13 residues. CDR1 is SEHNR and CDR2 is FQNEAQ in the germline V gene (reference sequence). Deletions cut 5 bases from V and 8 bases from J, with 15 bases between. The CDR3 sequence is CASSLQRGQGYTF. The CDR3 bases are TGTGCCAGCAGCCTACAACGCGGTCAGGGCTACACCTTC. Full variable domain (rest looked up from reference TRBV7-9 and TRBJ1-2): DTGVSQNPRHKITKRGQNVTFRCDPISEHNRLYWYRQTLGQGPEFLTYFQNEAQLEKSRLLSDRFSAERPKGSFSTLEIQRTEQGDSAMYLCASSLQRGQGYTFGSGTRLTVV.

The chain uses TRBV19 and TRBJ2-5, with D hard to call. This CDR3 has 11 amino acids. The germline V gene has CDR1 LNHDA and CDR2 SQIVND (reference sequence). Trimming took 6 bases from V and 5 from J, leaving 7 bases between them. The chain's CDR3 is CASRESETQYF. Here the CDR3 DNA reads TGTGCCAGTAGAGAGTCGGAGACCCAGTACTTC.

The chain combines TRBV7-9 with TRBJ2-7, with D perhaps TRBD1 (6 bases). Germline V gene data show CDR1 as SEHNR and CDR2 as FQNEAQ (reference sequence). The V end was cut by 4 bases, the J end by 1 base, with 14 bases between. This CDR3 has 15 amino acids. The CDR3 here is CASSSIGQYSYEQYF. CDR3 DNA sequence: TGTGCCAGCAGCTCTATCGGACAGTATTCCTACGAGCAGTACTTC.

The chain has TRBV4-3 and TRBJ1-4; the D gene is possibly TRBD1 (6 bases). Germline loops: CDR1 LGHNA, CDR2 YSLEER. The CDR3 consists of 15 residues. V was cut by 2 bases and J by 5 bases, with 12 bases left in between. CDR3 coding DNA: TGCGCCAGCAGCCAACCAACGGGACAAAATGAAAAACTGTTTTTT. Residues: CASSQPTGQNEKLFF.

This clone appeared a few times. This rearrangement joins TRBV10-3 to TRBJ2-5; TRBD1 is a possible D gene (8 bases). The germline CDR1 and CDR2 sequences are ENHRY and SYGVKD. The CDR3 covers 12 residues. V was clipped by 7 bases and J by 5 bases, with 11 bases between them. The CDR3 DNA is TGTGCCATCAAACAGGGGGGGGAGACCCAGTACTTC. Its protein is CAIKQGGETQYF.

The chain joins TRBV7-9 to TRBJ2-2; 9 bases line up with TRBD1. J was trimmed by 7 bases and V by 5 bases; bases with no gene match: 11. Looked up from germline, CDR1 is SEHNR and CDR2 is FQNEAQ (reference sequence). CDR3 size: 16 residues. The CDR3 is CASSGGQGSFVGELFF. CDR3 coding DNA: TGTGCCAGCAGCGGGGGACAGGGTTCCTTCGTCGGGGAGCTGTTTTTT.

The gene calls are TRBV19 and TRBJ2-5; 8 nucleotides align to TRBD2. V lost 5 bases and J lost 0; bases outside the gene matches: 14. The CDR3 has 18 amino acids. The germline CDR1 and CDR2 sequences are LNHDA and SQIVND (reference sequence). CDR3 sequence: CASSSGGRSATYQETQYF. The CDR3 nucleotides read TGTGCCAGTAGTTCGGGGGGGCGCAGCGCAACGTACCAAGAGACCCAGTACTTC.

The rearrangement uses TRBV5-1 and TRBJ2-3; 7 nucleotides match TRBD2. CDR1 is SGHRS and CDR2 is YFSETQ in the germline V gene. The CDR3 spans 16 residues. The trim removed 4 bases at V and 2 bases at J, leaving 10 bases unmatched. For the CDR3, the DNA is TGCGCCAGCAGCCCCCAAAGCGGGGTAAACACAGATACGCAGTATTTT. Its protein is CASSPQSGVNTDTQYF.

The chain is built from TRBV27 and TRBJ1-2; 7 positions agree with TRBD1. J was trimmed by 0 bases and V by 4 bases; bases with no gene match: 8. The CDR3 has 16 amino acids. From germline, CDR1 is MNHEY and CDR2 SMNVEV (reference sequence). CDR3 nucleotide sequence: TGTGCCAGCAGTTCAAACACAGGGGTACCTAACTATGGCTACACCTTC. This encodes CASSSNTGVPNYGYTF.

The chain employs TRBV5-5 and TRBJ1-2; D is uncertain. CDR3 length: 16 amino acids. Trimming pared 2 bases from V and 0 bases from J, leaving 14 bases between. Germline V gene lookup returns CDR1 SGHKS and CDR2 YYEKEE (reference sequence). The CDR3 is CASSFSGQAPNYGYTF. The CDR3 nucleotides are TGTGCCAGCAGCTTTTCTGGGCAGGCGCCTAACTATGGCTACACCTTC. The variable domain in full, with the rest retrieved from reference TRBV5-5 and TRBJ1-2, is DAGVTQSPTHLIKTRGQQVTLRCSPISGHKSVSWYQQVLGQGPQFIFQYYEKEERGRGNFPDRFSARQFPNYSSELNVNALLLGDSALYLCASSFSGQAPNYGYTFGSGTRLTVV.